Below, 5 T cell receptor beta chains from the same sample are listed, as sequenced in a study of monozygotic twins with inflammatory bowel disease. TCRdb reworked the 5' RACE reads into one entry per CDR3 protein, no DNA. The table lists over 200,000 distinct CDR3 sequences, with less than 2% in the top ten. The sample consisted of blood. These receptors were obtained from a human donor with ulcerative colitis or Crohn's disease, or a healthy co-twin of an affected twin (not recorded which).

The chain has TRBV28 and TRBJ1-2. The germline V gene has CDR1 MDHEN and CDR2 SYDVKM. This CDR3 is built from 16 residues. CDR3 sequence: CASSPPQGGGPNGYTF.

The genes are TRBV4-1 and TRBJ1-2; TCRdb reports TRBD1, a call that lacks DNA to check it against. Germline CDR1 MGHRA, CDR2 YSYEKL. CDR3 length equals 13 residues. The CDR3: CASSQGQSYGYTF.

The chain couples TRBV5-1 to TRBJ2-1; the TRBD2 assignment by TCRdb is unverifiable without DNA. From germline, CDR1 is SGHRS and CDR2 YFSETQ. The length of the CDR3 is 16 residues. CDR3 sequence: CASSFFGGGSYNEQFF.

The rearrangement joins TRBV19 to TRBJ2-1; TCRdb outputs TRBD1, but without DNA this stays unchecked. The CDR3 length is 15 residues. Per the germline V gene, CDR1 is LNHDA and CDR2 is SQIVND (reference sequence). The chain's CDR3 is CASSTLPDIRNEQFF.

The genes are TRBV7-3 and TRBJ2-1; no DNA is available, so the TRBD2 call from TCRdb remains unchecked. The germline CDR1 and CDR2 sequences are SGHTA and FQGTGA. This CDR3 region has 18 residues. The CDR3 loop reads CASSLNPPLAGGTNEQFF.